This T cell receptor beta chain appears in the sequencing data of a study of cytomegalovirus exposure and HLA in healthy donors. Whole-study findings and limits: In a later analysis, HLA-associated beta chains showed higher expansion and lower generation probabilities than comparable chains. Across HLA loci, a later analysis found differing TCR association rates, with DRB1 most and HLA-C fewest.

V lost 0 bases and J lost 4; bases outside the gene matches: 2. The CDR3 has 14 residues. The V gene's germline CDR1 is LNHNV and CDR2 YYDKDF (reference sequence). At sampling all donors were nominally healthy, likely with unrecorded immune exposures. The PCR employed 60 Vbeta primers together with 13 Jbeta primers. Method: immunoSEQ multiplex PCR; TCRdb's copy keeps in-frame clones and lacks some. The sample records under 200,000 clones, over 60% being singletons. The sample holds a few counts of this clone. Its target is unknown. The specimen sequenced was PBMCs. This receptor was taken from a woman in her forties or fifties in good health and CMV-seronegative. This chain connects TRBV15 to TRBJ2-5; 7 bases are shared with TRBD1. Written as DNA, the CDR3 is TGTGCCACCAGCAGAGATCCAGGGGGAGAGACCCAGTACTTC. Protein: CATSRDPGGETQYF.